This T cell receptor beta chain was identified in a study of blood T cell repertoires in COVID-19. Study in general: Italy, Spain and the United States were the sources of the convalescent and acute COVID-19 samples. Sample material is recorded as cDNA or gDNA derived from T cells, B-cell-depleted T cells, or PBMCs.

Trimming left V 5 bases short and J 3 bases short, with 14 bases between. Germline CDR1 is MNHEY and CDR2 is SVGEGT. CDR3 length: 15 amino acids. It was during active infection that Seattle patients were enrolled and then longitudinally followed. In the authors' workflow: For nucleated cells, counts were estimated from reference gene primer amplification. Method: immunoSEQ multiplex PCR; TCRdb's copy keeps in-frame clones and lacks some. The DNA was the basis for D and trimming; V, J and clone size are from that table. The profile shows some 300,000 clones, nearly 90% of them singletons. The TCR originated in a woman in her twenties or thirties with COVID-19, enrolled during active disease. The chain couples TRBV6-2 or TRBV6-3 to TRBJ1-5; D is uncertain. Sequences were obtained from peripheral blood. The CDR3 coding sequence is TGTGCCAGCAGTAACCTGGGAGTAAACAATCAGCCCCAGCATTTT. It encodes CASSNLGVNNQPQHF.